Listed below are T cell receptor beta chains from one sample, sequenced in a study of blood T cells in healthy people across ages. One entry per CDR3 protein, called by TCRdb with MiXCR from the 5' RACE reads. The sample has around 320,000 distinct CDR3 sequences, 25% to 30% seen once. What was sequenced was blood. These receptors were collected from a woman aged 65 to 85 in good health. Both conserved end residues are part of each CDR3. Fields, in order: J gene, V gene, D gene, clone size, CDR3 protein, CDR3 DNA. D genes are given only for firm matches. The listing skips clone size in some rows; elsewhere it reads once, few, many or a size class.

j_call: TRBJ2-1
v_call: TRBV6-2/TRBV6-3
d_call: TRBD2
clone_size: .
cdr3_aa: CASKGLAGYNEQFF
cdr3_nt: TGTGCCAGCAAGGGACTAGCGGGTTACAATGAGCAGTTCTTC

j_call: TRBJ2-3
v_call: TRBV29-1
d_call: TRBD2
clone_size: .
cdr3_aa: CSARRTSADTQYF
cdr3_nt: TGCAGCGCCCGACGGACTAGCGCAGATACGCAGTATTTT

j_call: TRBJ1-1
v_call: TRBV6-6
d_call: TRBD1
clone_size: few
cdr3_aa: CASRRDRGGTEAFF
cdr3_nt: TGTGCCAGCAGGAGAGACAGGGGGGGCACTGAAGCTTTCTTT

j_call: TRBJ2-5
v_call: TRBV20-1
d_call: TRBD1
clone_size: .
cdr3_aa: CSVPDRVETQYF
cdr3_nt: TGCAGTGTTCCGGACAGGGTCGAGACCCAGTACTTC

j_call: TRBJ2-1
v_call: TRBV7-2
d_call: .
clone_size: .
cdr3_aa: CASSFRDTYNEQFF
cdr3_nt: TGTGCCAGCAGCTTCCGGGACACCTACAATGAGCAGTTCTTC

j_call: TRBJ2-7
v_call: TRBV28
d_call: .
clone_size: .
cdr3_aa: CASTQGHYEQYF
cdr3_nt: TGTGCCAGCACTCAGGGCCACTACGAGCAGTACTTC

j_call: TRBJ2-2
v_call: TRBV7-9
d_call: .
clone_size: few
cdr3_aa: CASSPDRPSNTGELFF
cdr3_nt: TGTGCCAGCAGCCCAGACAGGCCCTCGAACACCGGGGAGCTGTTTTTT

j_call: TRBJ1-4
v_call: TRBV7-9
d_call: .
clone_size: few
cdr3_aa: CASSSSLPEKLFF
cdr3_nt: TGTGCCAGCAGCTCCAGCCTACCTGAAAAACTGTTTTTT

j_call: TRBJ2-1
v_call: TRBV5-8
d_call: .
clone_size: .
cdr3_aa: CASSLVTGTNYNEQFF
cdr3_nt: TGTGCCAGCAGCTTGGTTACCGGGACGAACTACAATGAGCAGTTCTTC

j_call: TRBJ1-5
v_call: TRBV27
d_call: TRBD1
clone_size: few
cdr3_aa: CASSLSRFDRGKFSF
cdr3_nt: TGTGCCAGCAGTTTATCACGATTTGACAGGGGAAAGTTTAGTTTT

j_call: TRBJ2-7
v_call: TRBV7-3
d_call: .
clone_size: few
cdr3_aa: CASSLTAGAYEQYF
cdr3_nt: TGTGCCAGCAGCTTAACGGCAGGGGCCTACGAGCAGTACTTC

j_call: TRBJ1-5
v_call: TRBV19
d_call: .
clone_size: few
cdr3_aa: CASSPGANQPQHF
cdr3_nt: TGTGCCAGTAGTCCCGGGGCAAATCAGCCCCAGCATTTT

j_call: TRBJ2-7
v_call: TRBV5-1
d_call: .
clone_size: .
cdr3_aa: CASSSGQLAYEQYF
cdr3_nt: TGCGCCAGCAGCTCCGGACAGCTAGCCTACGAGCAGTACTTC

j_call: TRBJ2-6
v_call: TRBV6-5
d_call: .
clone_size: .
cdr3_aa: CASSWSGANVLTF
cdr3_nt: TGTGCCAGCAGCTGGTCCGGGGCCAACGTCCTGACTTTC

j_call: TRBJ1-5
v_call: TRBV7-2
d_call: .
clone_size: .
cdr3_aa: CASSLPPPGVGNQPQHF
cdr3_nt: TGTGCCAGCAGCTTACCGCCTCCGGGGGTAGGCAATCAGCCCCAGCATTTT

j_call: TRBJ2-7
v_call: TRBV6-1
d_call: TRBD1
clone_size: few
cdr3_aa: CASSVARMGDRGFYEQYF
cdr3_nt: TGTGCCAGCAGTGTCGCCCGTATGGGGGACAGGGGATTTTACGAGCAGTACTTC

j_call: TRBJ2-7
v_call: TRBV28
d_call: .
clone_size: few
cdr3_aa: CASSSGLQEQYF
cdr3_nt: TGTGCCAGCAGCTCCGGTCTGCAAGAGCAGTACTTC

j_call: TRBJ1-1
v_call: TRBV5-1
d_call: .
clone_size: few
cdr3_aa: CASSATGPYRLNTEAFF
cdr3_nt: TGCGCCAGCAGCGCTACAGGTCCTTATCGTCTGAACACTGAAGCTTTCTTT

j_call: TRBJ2-6
v_call: TRBV27
d_call: .
clone_size: few
cdr3_aa: CASSLKRSGANVLTF
cdr3_nt: TGTGCCAGCAGCTTAAAAAGGTCTGGGGCCAACGTCCTGACTTTC

j_call: TRBJ1-1
v_call: TRBV20-1
d_call: .
clone_size: .
cdr3_aa: CSVAGAFF
cdr3_nt: TGCAGCGTCGCTGGGGCTTTCTTT

j_call: TRBJ2-7
v_call: TRBV29-1
d_call: .
clone_size: few
cdr3_aa: CSVEGTGYEQYF
cdr3_nt: TGCAGCGTTGAAGGCACAGGCTACGAGCAGTACTTC

j_call: TRBJ2-2
v_call: TRBV11-2
d_call: .
clone_size: .
cdr3_aa: CASSLRDELFF
cdr3_nt: TGTGCCAGCAGCTTAAGGGACGAGCTGTTTTTT

j_call: TRBJ2-1
v_call: TRBV12-3/TRBV12-4
d_call: .
clone_size: once
cdr3_aa: CASSLGAEDEQFF
cdr3_nt: TGTGCCAGCAGCTTAGGGGCGGAGGATGAGCAGTTCTTC

j_call: TRBJ2-7
v_call: TRBV20-1
d_call: TRBD2
clone_size: .
cdr3_aa: CSAAKTSGRIPPYEQYF
cdr3_nt: TGCAGTGCTGCGAAGACTAGCGGGAGGATCCCTCCGTACGAGCAGTACTTC

j_call: TRBJ1-4
v_call: TRBV7-2
d_call: .
clone_size: .
cdr3_aa: CASSWGPATNEKLFF
cdr3_nt: TGTGCCAGCAGCTGGGGACCTGCAACTAATGAAAAACTGTTTTTT

j_call: TRBJ2-7
v_call: TRBV28
d_call: .
clone_size: .
cdr3_aa: CASSRTATYEQYF
cdr3_nt: TGTGCCAGCAGTCGGACGGCCACCTACGAGCAGTACTTC

j_call: TRBJ2-1
v_call: TRBV29-1
d_call: TRBD2
clone_size: .
cdr3_aa: CSVETSGDYNEQFF
cdr3_nt: TGCAGCGTCGAAACTAGCGGGGACTACAATGAGCAGTTCTTC

j_call: TRBJ1-1
v_call: TRBV4-3
d_call: .
clone_size: few
cdr3_aa: CASSQNLGIPEAFF
cdr3_nt: TGCGCCAGCAGCCAAAATCTCGGTATCCCCGAAGCTTTCTTT

j_call: TRBJ2-3
v_call: TRBV20-1
d_call: .
clone_size: few
cdr3_aa: CSAQQGEDTQYF
cdr3_nt: TGCAGTGCTCAACAGGGTGAAGATACGCAGTATTTT

j_call: TRBJ1-6
v_call: TRBV5-1
d_call: .
clone_size: few
cdr3_aa: CASSGTGVGSYNSPLHF
cdr3_nt: TGCGCCAGCAGCGGAACTGGAGTCGGATCCTATAATTCACCCCTCCACTTT

j_call: TRBJ2-7
v_call: TRBV20-1
d_call: .
clone_size: few
cdr3_aa: CSARPQTPSYEQYF
cdr3_nt: TGCAGTGCTAGGCCCCAGACCCCTTCCTACGAGCAGTACTTC

j_call: TRBJ2-6
v_call: TRBV9
d_call: TRBD2
clone_size: few
cdr3_aa: CASSPLAGAGANVLTF
cdr3_nt: TGTGCCAGCAGCCCTCTAGCGGGAGCTGGGGCCAACGTCCTGACTTTC

j_call: TRBJ2-3
v_call: TRBV11-2
d_call: TRBD2
clone_size: .
cdr3_aa: CASSLVLAGGSTDTQYF
cdr3_nt: TGTGCCAGCAGCTTAGTGTTGGCGGGAGGTAGCACAGATACGCAGTATTTT

j_call: TRBJ2-1
v_call: TRBV21-1
d_call: .
clone_size: few
cdr3_aa: CASSPYRGGLAYNEQFF
cdr3_nt: TGTGCCAGCAGCCCTTACCGCGGGGGTTTAGCCTACAATGAGCAGTTCTTC

j_call: TRBJ2-4
v_call: TRBV21-1
d_call: .
clone_size: few
cdr3_aa: CASSIPGQGFWVRFKNIQYF
cdr3_nt: TGTGCCAGCAGTATCCCGGGACAGGGTTTCTGGGTGAGGTTTAAAAACATTCAGTACTTC

j_call: TRBJ2-1
v_call: TRBV6-1
d_call: .
clone_size: few
cdr3_aa: CASSTGTVSYNEQFF
cdr3_nt: TGTGCCAGCAGCACCGGGACCGTCTCCTACAATGAGCAGTTCTTC

j_call: TRBJ2-5
v_call: TRBV21-1
d_call: .
clone_size: .
cdr3_aa: CASSPQGAPPGTQYF
cdr3_nt: TGTGCCAGCAGCCCCCAGGGTGCTCCACCGGGGACCCAGTACTTC

j_call: TRBJ2-1
v_call: TRBV9
d_call: .
clone_size: .
cdr3_aa: CASSVGDYNEQFF
cdr3_nt: TGTGCCAGCAGCGTAGGGGACTACAATGAGCAGTTCTTC

j_call: TRBJ2-7
v_call: TRBV4-2
d_call: TRBD2
clone_size: .
cdr3_aa: CASSDPSGTNYEQYF
cdr3_nt: TGTGCCAGCAGCGATCCCTCCGGGACTAACTACGAGCAGTACTTC

j_call: TRBJ2-5
v_call: TRBV10-3
d_call: TRBD2
clone_size: many
cdr3_aa: CAISETSGRLGETQYF
cdr3_nt: TGTGCCATCAGTGAGACTAGCGGGAGGCTAGGAGAGACCCAGTACTTC

j_call: TRBJ1-2
v_call: TRBV27
d_call: TRBD1
clone_size: .
cdr3_aa: CASSRTGTVDAYGYTF
cdr3_nt: TGTGCCAGCAGTCGAACCGGGACAGTGGACGCTTATGGCTACACCTTC

j_call: TRBJ2-1
v_call: TRBV14
d_call: .
clone_size: few
cdr3_aa: CASSQDLVVHEQFF
cdr3_nt: TGTGCCAGCAGCCAAGATCTGGTTGTGCATGAGCAGTTCTTC

j_call: TRBJ2-5
v_call: TRBV18
d_call: .
clone_size: .
cdr3_aa: CASSTHRQETQYF
cdr3_nt: TGTGCCAGCTCAACCCACAGACAAGAGACCCAGTACTTC

j_call: TRBJ2-1
v_call: TRBV18
d_call: TRBD2
clone_size: few
cdr3_aa: CASSVPRGTSGDNEQFF
cdr3_nt: TGTGCCAGCTCCGTCCCACGCGGGACTAGCGGAGACAATGAGCAGTTCTTC

j_call: TRBJ1-4
v_call: TRBV2
d_call: .
clone_size: .
cdr3_aa: CASHRDTPGGKLFF
cdr3_nt: TGTGCCAGCCACCGGGACACCCCTGGGGGGAAACTGTTTTTT

j_call: TRBJ1-1
v_call: TRBV3-1
d_call: .
clone_size: .
cdr3_aa: CASSQDRIRGVSEAFF
cdr3_nt: TGTGCCAGCAGCCAAGACCGAATTCGGGGCGTATCTGAAGCTTTCTTT

j_call: TRBJ2-1
v_call: TRBV7-3
d_call: TRBD2
clone_size: .
cdr3_aa: CASSWTSGDNEQFF
cdr3_nt: TGTGCCAGCAGCTGGACTAGCGGAGACAATGAGCAGTTCTTC

j_call: TRBJ2-1
v_call: TRBV7-3
d_call: TRBD2
clone_size: few
cdr3_aa: CASSLTSSGSFSSYNEQFF
cdr3_nt: TGTGCCAGCAGCTTAACGTCTAGCGGGAGCTTCTCCTCCTACAATGAGCAGTTCTTC

j_call: TRBJ2-4
v_call: TRBV20-1
d_call: TRBD2
clone_size: many
cdr3_aa: CSASDSGRAGNIQYF
cdr3_nt: TGCAGTGCTAGCGATAGCGGGAGGGCCGGTAACATTCAGTACTTC

j_call: TRBJ2-1
v_call: TRBV7-2
d_call: TRBD1
clone_size: few
cdr3_aa: CASSDGTGGNEQFF
cdr3_nt: TGTGCCAGCAGCGACGGGACAGGGGGCAATGAGCAGTTCTTC

j_call: TRBJ2-1
v_call: TRBV20-1
d_call: .
clone_size: few
cdr3_aa: CSAPSPPGNNEQFF
cdr3_nt: TGCAGTGCTCCTTCCCCGCCCGGTAACAATGAGCAGTTCTTC

j_call: TRBJ2-5
v_call: TRBV4-3
d_call: .
clone_size: few
cdr3_aa: CASSQRLQETQYF
cdr3_nt: TGCGCCAGCAGCCAAAGGTTACAAGAGACCCAGTACTTC

j_call: TRBJ1-2
v_call: TRBV29-1
d_call: .
clone_size: .
cdr3_aa: CSVQGGTNYGYTF
cdr3_nt: TGCAGCGTTCAGGGAGGTACTAACTATGGCTACACCTTC

j_call: TRBJ2-1
v_call: TRBV20-1
d_call: TRBD1
clone_size: .
cdr3_aa: CSARDLQGAGEQFF
cdr3_nt: TGCAGTGCTAGAGACCTACAGGGGGCAGGGGAGCAGTTCTTC

j_call: TRBJ2-4
v_call: TRBV28
d_call: TRBD2
clone_size: few
cdr3_aa: CASSLAGTSGDIQYF
cdr3_nt: TGTGCCAGCAGTTTGGCCGGGACTAGCGGTGACATTCAGTACTTC

j_call: TRBJ1-4
v_call: TRBV20-1
d_call: .
clone_size: .
cdr3_aa: CSASGLISGKLFF
cdr3_nt: TGCAGTGCTTCAGGGTTGATTTCCGGAAAACTGTTTTTT